This TCR beta chain was obtained from a study of beta chain features in type 1 diabetes. Study conclusions and caveats: Shorter templates might be favored by PCR, and equally so in patients and in controls. In all four CD4+ subsets, TCRB CDR3 length was significantly, moderately reduced in type 1 diabetes. Small HLA sub-analyses could not settle whether HLA shapes TCRB rearrangement.

V gave up 1 base and J gave up 4 bases; unmatched junction bases: 11. CDR1 is SGHTA, CDR2 FQGNSA, per germline. CDR3 length: 18 amino acids. A note on this clone: As yet, its antigen is unknown.

Expressed TCRB transcripts got sequenced, as all isolated RNA was reverse transcribed. This table comes from immunoSEQ multiplex PCR, and its TCRdb copy is limited to in-frame clones, with some not included. The profile covers over 300,000 clones, with approximately 8.2% appearing a single time and approximately 0.44% taken by the ten largest. V gene TRBV7-2 combines with J gene TRBJ2-7; TRBD2 matches 12 bases. The clonotype was recovered from a woman between 18 and 29 years old in good health. Sequencing was performed on central memory CD4+ T cells from blood. CDR3 nucleotides: TGTGCCAGCAGCTTAGATCGGACTAGCGGGACGGGTGGGTACGAGCAGTACTTC. Translated, it gives CASSLDRTSGTGGYEQYF.